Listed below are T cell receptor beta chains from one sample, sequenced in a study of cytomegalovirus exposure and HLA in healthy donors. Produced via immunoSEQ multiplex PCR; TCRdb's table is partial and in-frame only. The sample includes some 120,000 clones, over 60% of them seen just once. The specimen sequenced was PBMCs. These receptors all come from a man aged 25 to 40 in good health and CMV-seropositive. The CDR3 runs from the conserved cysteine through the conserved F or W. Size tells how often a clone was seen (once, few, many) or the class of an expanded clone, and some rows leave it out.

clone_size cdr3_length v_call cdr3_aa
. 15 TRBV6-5 CASRASDRGTAEAFF
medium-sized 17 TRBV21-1 CASSRADRVRANTEAFF
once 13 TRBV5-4 CASSPDRDREQYF
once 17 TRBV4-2 CASSQGVGGALNGELFF
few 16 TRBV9 CASSFTGGSSYNEQFF
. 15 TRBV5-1 CASSLAAGTIYEQYF
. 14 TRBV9 CASSAGTAGNTIYF
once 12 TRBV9 CASSVEGGEEYF
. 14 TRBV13 CASSFSGNNSPLHF
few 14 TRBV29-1 CSVLGQGAGYGYTF
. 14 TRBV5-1 CASSLGGGLTEAFF
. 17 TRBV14 CASRASGGLDPYNEQFF
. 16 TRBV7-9 CASSLEPQDYNQPQHF
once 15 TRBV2 CASTTSGTTYNEQFF
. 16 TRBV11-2 CASSLGLGPSYNEQFF
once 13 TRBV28 CATSRDSQETQYF
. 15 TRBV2 CASRLDSATGNTIYF
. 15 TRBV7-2 CASSTGGGEAETQYF
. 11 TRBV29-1 CSALDRYEQYF
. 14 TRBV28 CASSPRDNQETQYF
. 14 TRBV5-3 CARSLGQGVYEQYF
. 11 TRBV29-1 CSVGDRGEQYF
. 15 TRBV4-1 CASSPQGTMNTEAFF
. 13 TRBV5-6 CASSFDLNTEAFF
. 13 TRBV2 CASSGDRSRGKDF
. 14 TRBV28 CASSLWRLNQPQHF
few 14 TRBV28 CASRRPDREGEAFF
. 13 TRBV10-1 CASSPHGQGTQYF
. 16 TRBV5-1 CASSGTLGDGAGELFF
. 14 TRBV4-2 CASSQEFGGYGYTF
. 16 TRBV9 CASSVGTSGPQETQYF
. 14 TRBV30 CAWSVEAGISPLHF
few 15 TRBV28 CASSPTGVSNQPQHF
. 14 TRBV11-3 CASSLEGRAHEQYF
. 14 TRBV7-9 CASSRGTGNYGYTF